Below, 24 T cell receptor beta chains from the same sample are listed, as sequenced in a study of cytomegalovirus exposure and HLA in healthy donors. Primers: 60 Vbeta forward and 13 Jbeta reverse. Here immunoSEQ multiplex PCR was the method, and the copy in TCRdb shows in-frame clones only, minus some. The sample has 80,000 to 95,000 clones; 75% to 80% are singletons. The sequenced material came from PBMCs. Receptors originate from a female donor in good health and CMV-seronegative.

The chain employs TRBV29-1 and TRBJ1-6; a possible D gene is TRBD1 (6 bases). The CDR3 extends over 12 amino acids. V was clipped by 6 bases and J by 7 bases, with 10 bases between them. Germline V lookup: CDR1 SQVTM, CDR2 ANQGSEA. CDR3 in amino acids: CSVSGTNSPLHF. CDR3 nucleotide sequence: TGCAGCGTGTCCGGGACAAATTCACCCCTCCACTTT.

Here the CDR3 reads CASSRTGSSGNTIYF. CDR3 DNA sequence: TGTGCCAGCAGCAGAACAGGAAGCTCTGGAAACACCATATATTTT. This sequence joins TRBV6-5 and TRBJ1-3; possible D gene TRBD1, 5 bases. Germline assignment: CDR1 MNHEY and CDR2 SVGAGI. The CDR3 runs to 15 residues. The germline V and J ends were trimmed by 6 bases and 0 bases, with 12 bases remaining between them.

This clone was found once. The chain uses TRBV23-1 and TRBJ2-7, with TRBD1 matching 10 bases. TRBV23-1 is flagged as an ORF with uncertain function. V shed 4 bases, J shed 4 bases, and the junction held 4 bases outside the gene matches. The CDR3 totals 14 residues. For the CDR3, the DNA is TGCGCCAGCAGTCCGGGACAGGGGCAGTACGAGCAGTACTTC. Protein product: CASSPGQGQYEQYF.

V is TRBV28 and J is TRBJ1-2; D is possibly TRBD1 (6 bases). This CDR3 has 16 residues. With 1 base removed from V and 4 bases from J, the gap between germline ends came to 16 bases. The germline V gene has CDR1 MDHEN and CDR2 SYDVKM. The CDR3 DNA reads as TGTGCCAGCAGTTTATCGTCAGGGGCCCCCTCCTATGGCTACACCTTC. Translated: CASSLSSGAPSYGYTF.

The chain recombines TRBV5-6 with TRBJ1-5; the D gene is possibly TRBD1 (6 bases). CDR1 SGHDT and CDR2 YYEEEE come from the germline V gene. V was trimmed by 1 base and J by 4 bases, leaving 15 bases between them. This CDR3 is 16 amino acids long. DNA of the CDR3: TGTGCCAGCAGCTTGCGTTCAGGGGAGAGAAATCAGCCCCAGCATTTT. It is translated as CASSLRSGERNQPQHF. Based on the CDR3 plus reference TRBV5-6 and TRBJ1-5, the full variable domain is DAGVTQSPTHLIKTRGQQVTLRCSPKSGHDTVSWYQQALGQGPQFIFQYYEEEERQRGNFPDRFSGHQFPNYSSELNVNALLLGDSALYLCASSLRSGERNQPQHFGDGTRLSIL.

There are a few counts of this clone. The chain is built from TRBV9 and TRBJ2-3; TRBD2 agrees at 7 bases. CDR3 length: 17 amino acids. J lost 1 base, V lost 0 bases, and 8 bases had no gene match. Germline CDR1 and CDR2: SGDLS and YYNGEE. The DNA of the CDR3 is TGTGCCAGCAGCGTAGGTCTAGCGGCCCCGGGCACAGATACGCAGTATTTT. Protein: CASSVGLAAPGTDTQYF.

This chain connects TRBV6-5 to TRBJ2-7; 9 nucleotides agree with TRBD1. The CDR3 has 14 residues. V trimming: 6 bases; J trimming: 2 bases; junction bases outside the gene matches: 5. The germline CDR1 and CDR2 sequences are MNHEY and SVGAGI. The CDR3 DNA sequence: TGTGCCAGCAGAATTGGACAGGGGACCTACGAGCAGTACTTC. It yields the protein CASRIGQGTYEQYF.

This clone showed up just once. CDR3: CASSAGGVLNSGANVLTF. The CDR3 DNA sequence: TGTGCCAGCAGCGCTGGGGGGGTACTTAACTCTGGGGCCAACGTCCTGACTTTC. J is TRBJ2-6 and V is TRBV9; 7 bases agree with TRBD2. With V trimmed by 3 bases and J by 0 bases, 9 bases remained unmatched. The germline V gene has CDR1 SGDLS and CDR2 YYNGEE. The length of the CDR3 is 18 residues.

This clone was found a few times. J is TRBJ1-2 and V is TRBV28, with D unclear. The CDR3 is 14 residues long. The germline V and J ends were trimmed by 4 bases and 0 bases, with 9 bases remaining between them. Germline CDR1 MDHEN, CDR2 SYDVKM. In DNA, the CDR3 is TGTGCCAGCAGTTGGGAGGGATCTAACTATGGCTACACCTTC. This encodes CASSWEGSNYGYTF.

The chain joins TRBV5-1 to TRBJ2-3; 11 bases are shared with TRBD2. Germline V gives CDR1 SGHRS, CDR2 YFSETQ. The CDR3 sequence is 17 residues long. After removal of 5 bases from V and 3 bases from J, the junction contained 11 bases not matched to a gene. The DNA for the CDR3 is TGCGCCAGCAGTGTGGTTAGCGGGGGGGCCCTAACAGATACGCAGTATTTT. Translating gives CASSVVSGGALTDTQYF. Full variable domain (remainder filled in from reference TRBV5-1 and TRBJ2-3): KAGVTQTPRYLIKTRGQQVTLSCSPISGHRSVSWYQQTPGQGLQFLFEYFSETQRNKGNFPGRFSGRQFSNSRSEMNVSTLELGDSALYLCASSVVSGGALTDTQYFGPGTRLTVL.

The table lists this clone with a count of one. The chain joins TRBV5-1 to TRBJ2-7; D call uncertain. V lost 0 bases, J lost 0 bases, and 13 bases lay in between. Germline values: CDR1 SGHRS, CDR2 YFSETQ. The CDR3 totals 16 residues. The CDR3 here is CASSLDSQAVSYEQYF. CDR3 nucleotides: TGCGCCAGCAGCTTGGACTCCCAGGCCGTCTCCTACGAGCAGTACTTC.

The J gene is TRBJ2-1, the V gene TRBV4-3, with TRBD2 as a possible D gene (5 bases). Per germline, CDR1 LGHNA and CDR2 YSLEER. This CDR3 has 15 amino acids. V was cut by 0 bases and J by 6 bases, with 12 bases left in between. DNA for the CDR3: TGCGCCAGCAGCCAAGAGGGCCTAGCTGGCAATGAGCAGTTCTTC. Amino acid sequence: CASSQEGLAGNEQFF.

The genes are TRBV18 and TRBJ1-1; TRBD1 might be the D (6 bases). CDR1 is KGHSH and CDR2 is LQKENI in the germline V gene. The CDR3 consists of 14 residues. Trimming stripped 2 bases from V and 5 bases from J, with 12 bases between. The CDR3 sequence: CASSPDQQGTEAFF. In DNA, the CDR3 is TGTGCCAGCTCACCAGATCAACAGGGTACTGAAGCTTTCTTT.

This chain connects TRBV30 to TRBJ1-2, with a possible D match to TRBD1 (6 bases). From germline, CDR1 is GTSNPN and CDR2 SVGIG (reference sequence). V lost 1 base and J lost 7, with 43 bases in between. The CDR3 spans 23 residues. CDR3 loop: CAWSAPSTLAGHSSPKSRGGYTF. Written as DNA, the CDR3 is TGTGCCTGGAGTGCCCCTTCCACATTAGCAGGGCACTCAAGCCCCAAAAGCAGGGGTGGCTACACCTTC.

The chain couples TRBV21-1 to TRBJ2-3; the table gives TRBD2 as D, unverified against the DNA. TRBV21-1 is assigned pseudogene status. The CDR3 covers 9 residues. The CDR3 reads CAPVDTQYF. For the CDR3, the DNA is TGTGCCCCCGTCGATACGCAGTATTTT.

Only a few counts were recorded for this clone. The CDR3 loop reads CASWDRVSADTQYF. The CDR3 DNA is TGTGCCAGCTGGGACAGGGTCAGCGCAGATACGCAGTATTTT. The rearrangement joins TRBV2 to TRBJ2-3; 9 nucleotides agree with TRBD1. The V and J ends lost 8 bases and 4 bases, in that order; junction bases with no gene match: 7. Germline V lookup: CDR1 SNHLY, CDR2 FYNNEI. The CDR3 loop spans 14 amino acids.

This clone was picked up a small number of times. The rearrangement joins TRBV30 to TRBJ2-5, with TRBD1 matching 8 bases. CDR1 is GTSNPN and CDR2 is SVGIG in the germline V gene (reference sequence). J was trimmed by 1 base and V by 1 base; bases with no gene match: 5. This CDR3 is 15 amino acids long. CDR3 sequence reads: CAWSANRGSQETQYF. For the CDR3, the DNA is TGTGCCTGGAGTGCTAACAGGGGGTCCCAAGAGACCCAGTACTTC.

This clone is a singleton in its sample. CDR3 nucleotides: TGTGCCAGCAGCTTGAGAGACAGCAGCGGCTACACCTTC. Translating it yields CASSLRDSSGYTF. The V gene is TRBV5-4, the J gene TRBJ1-2; tentative D call: TRBD1 (5 bases). The CDR3 sequence is 13 residues long. The ends were cut back, 1 base at V and 8 bases at J, with 12 bases in the middle. CDR1 SGHNT and CDR2 YYREEE come from the germline V gene (reference sequence).

V gene TRBV28 combines with J gene TRBJ1-4, with a tentative D call TRBD1 (5 bases). The CDR3 consists of 16 residues. Germline CDR1 is MDHEN and CDR2 is SYDVKM. Trimming pared 4 bases from V and 3 bases from J, leaving 15 bases between. For the CDR3, the DNA is TGTGCCAGCAGTTCCGCTCGACAGCTGGCTAATGAAAAACTGTTTTTT. Translation: CASSSARQLANEKLFF.

This clone was detected a few times. The V call is TRBV6-1, the J call TRBJ2-6; D is possibly TRBD2 (6 bases). This CDR3 is built from 15 residues. CDR1 and CDR2 from the germline V gene are MNHNS and SASEGT. V was trimmed by 6 bases and J by 0 bases, leaving 9 bases between them. CDR3: CASSPGDSGANVLTF. CDR3 sequence (DNA): TGTGCCAGCAGCCCGGGGGACTCTGGGGCCAACGTCCTGACTTTC.

In this sample, this clone turned up once. The chain employs TRBV15 and TRBJ2-3; weak D call: TRBD2 (5 bases). The V end was cut by 2 bases, the J end by 0 bases, with 9 bases between. CDR1 LNHNV and CDR2 YYDKDF come from the germline V gene (reference sequence). There are 15 residues in the CDR3. The CDR3 DNA follows: TGTGCCACCAGCAGACGGTGGGAGAGCACAGATACGCAGTATTTT. This encodes CATSRRWESTDTQYF.

A few counts support this clone. The chain has TRBV28 and TRBJ2-7; D may be TRBD2 (6 bases). The CDR3 has 14 amino acids. CDR1 and CDR2 from the germline V gene are MDHEN and SYDVKM. Trimming stripped 2 bases from V and 7 bases from J, with 15 bases between. CDR3 bases: TGTGCCAGCAGTTTAGAGGGACTGGGGAGGGAGCAGTACTTC. Protein sequence: CASSLEGLGREQYF.

This clone was seen once. The chain uses TRBV28 and TRBJ2-7; 7 nucleotides align to TRBD1. Trimming at V came to 4 bases and at J to 5 bases, leaving 2 bases not matched to a gene. This CDR3 has 12 amino acids. Germline V CDR1 and CDR2: MDHEN, SYDVKM. The CDR3 spells CASSWDSNEQYF. The CDR3 bases are TGTGCCAGCAGTTGGGACAGCAACGAGCAGTACTTC.

This rearrangement joins TRBV14 to TRBJ1-2; D gene ambiguous. The CDR3 covers 13 residues. V was pared by 4 bases and J by 2 bases, with 8 bases between. The V gene's germline CDR1 is SGHDN and CDR2 FVKESK. The CDR3 DNA reads as TGTGCCAGCAGCCCTCAGATGAACTATGGCTACACCTTC. As protein: CASSPQMNYGYTF.